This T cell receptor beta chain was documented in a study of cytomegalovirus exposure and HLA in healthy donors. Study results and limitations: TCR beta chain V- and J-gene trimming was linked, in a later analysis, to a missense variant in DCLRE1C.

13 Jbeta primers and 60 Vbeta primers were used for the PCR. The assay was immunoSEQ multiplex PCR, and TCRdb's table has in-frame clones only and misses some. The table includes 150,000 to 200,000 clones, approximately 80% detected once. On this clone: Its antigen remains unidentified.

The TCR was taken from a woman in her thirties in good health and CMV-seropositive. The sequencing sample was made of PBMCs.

This CDR3 reads CASSLAVYGYTF. Written as DNA, the CDR3 is TGTGCCAGCAGCTTGGCGGTTTATGGCTACACCTTC. The chain couples TRBV5-5 to TRBJ1-2; D is unresolved. The CDR3 extends over 12 amino acids. Trimming took 0 bases from V and 5 from J, leaving 5 bases between them. Germline V gene lookup returns CDR1 SGHKS and CDR2 YYEKEE (reference sequence).